The 14 T cell receptor beta chains in this list originate from one sample, sequenced in a study of T-cell reconstitution after alpha-beta-depleted transplantation in children. Preparation of the TCRbeta library involved a method that used unique molecular identifiers. TCRdb redid the calling of the PCR reads with MiXCR, one entry per CDR3 protein. This sample has 700,000 or so distinct CDR3 sequences, with over 10% found just once. The sequencing used PBMCs, collected before TCRalphabeta/CD19-depleted stem cell transplant. All receptors derive from a girl aged 2 to 10 with congenital amegakaryocytic thrombocytopenia, due to receive a stem cell transplant.

This clonotype was observed a few times. CDR3 protein: CASGPVAGPTDTQYF. The DNA for the CDR3 is TGTGCTAGTGGTCCTGTAGCGGGACCCACAGATACGCAGTATTTT. The genes are TRBV12-5 and TRBJ2-3, with 8 bases that match TRBD2. After removal of 5 bases from V and 2 bases from J, the junction contained 6 bases not matched to a gene. There are 15 residues in the CDR3. Germline assignment: CDR1 LGHNT and CDR2 FRNRAP.

There are many counts of this clonotype. The chain carries TRBV20-1 and TRBJ1-4; D is unresolved. The ends were cut back, 0 bases at V and 8 bases at J, with 13 bases in the middle. The CDR3 contains 14 residues. Germline CDR1 and CDR2: DFQATT and SNEGSKA (reference sequence). CDR3 in amino acids: CSARDGFLREKLFF. CDR3 nucleotides: TGCAGTGCTAGAGATGGCTTTCTGAGGGAAAAACTGTTTTTT.

In its sample, this clonotype was seen a few times. The V gene is TRBV20-1, the J gene TRBJ2-3; 9 nucleotides match TRBD2. V was clipped by 5 bases and J by 3 bases; unmatched bases: 6. This CDR3 has 14 amino acids. Germline V gives CDR1 DFQATT, CDR2 SNEGSKA (reference sequence). The CDR3 nucleotides read TGCAGTGCTCATGCGGGAGGGCCAACAGATACGCAGTATTTT. It specifies CSAHAGGPTDTQYF.

The rearrangement uses TRBV5-1 and TRBJ2-7; 9 bases agree with TRBD1. Germline lookup yields CDR1 SGHRS and CDR2 YFSETQ. V dropped 2 bases and J dropped 3; count of bases not matched to a gene: 9. The CDR3 is made up of 16 amino acids. CDR3 sequence reads: CASSLSARDRDYEQYF. The DNA for the CDR3 is TGCGCCAGCAGCTTATCGGCACGGGACAGGGACTACGAGCAGTACTTC. The variable domain in full, completed from reference TRBV5-1 and TRBJ2-7, reads KAGVTQTPRYLIKTRGQQVTLSCSPISGHRSVSWYQQTPGQGLQFLFEYFSETQRNKGNFPGRFSGRQFSNSRSEMNVSTLELGDSALYLCASSLSARDRDYEQYFGPGTRLTVT.

Remarks on this clonotype: A much larger clone lies one base from this, so it may be a read error. The chain couples TRBV7-9 to TRBJ2-1; a possible D gene is TRBD2 (5 bases). Germline V gene data show CDR1 as SEHNR and CDR2 as FQNEAQ (reference sequence). The length of the CDR3 is 12 residues. V shed 5 bases and J shed 8 bases, with 10 bases lying between them. The CDR3 DNA reads as TGTGCCAGCAGCGAGGGTATGCATGAGCAGTTCTTC. This encodes CASSEGMHEQFF.

This clonotype has at least ten counts. This chain connects TRBV5-1 to TRBJ2-1; D unresolved. CDR1 is SGHRS and CDR2 is YFSETQ in the germline V gene. Trimming cost V 0 bases and J 8 bases, with 9 bases left between them. The CDR3 length is 13 residues. The CDR3 sequence: CASSLGSNDEQFF. CDR3 sequence (DNA): TGCGCCAGCAGCTTGGGGAGTAACGATGAGCAGTTCTTC.

There are many counts of this clonotype. For the CDR3, the DNA is TGCAGTGCTAGCACAGCTACACTAAATGAAAAACTGTTTTTT. Translating it yields CSASTATLNEKLFF. The chain links TRBV20-1 to TRBJ1-4, with D unresolved. Germline CDR1 DFQATT, CDR2 SNEGSKA (reference sequence). CDR3 length equals 14 residues. With 3 bases removed from V and 5 bases from J, the gap between germline ends came to 13 bases.

Only a few counts were recorded for this clonotype. The CDR3 loop is CASSLLGEGYEQYF. The CDR3 DNA is TGTGCCAGCAGTTTGTTGGGGGAGGGCTACGAGCAGTACTTC. This chain links TRBV27 with TRBJ2-7; TRBD2 aligns across 7 bases. This CDR3 has 14 amino acids. The V and J ends lost 3 bases and 3 bases, in that order; junction bases with no gene match: 5. CDR1 and CDR2 (germline): MNHEY, SMNVEV (reference sequence).

The rearrangement joins TRBV6-2 or TRBV6-3 to TRBJ1-5, with a possible D match to TRBD1 (6 bases). Germline-derived CDR1 and CDR2 are MNHEY and SVGEGT. The CDR3 is made up of 12 amino acids. The V gene lost 6 bases and the J gene lost 8 bases, with 11 bases spanning the gap. The CDR3, as DNA: TGTGCCAGCAGGACTGGGACAAAGCCCCAGCATTTT. Translated, it gives CASRTGTKPQHF.

This clonotype was seen at least ten times. The chain uses TRBV5-1 and TRBJ2-1; TRBD1 might be the D (5 bases). The CDR3 is 17 amino acids. Germline V gene data show CDR1 as SGHRS and CDR2 as YFSETQ. V gave up 0 bases and J gave up 0 bases, with 13 bases separating them. CDR3: CASSLGGYLSSYNEQFF. CDR3 bases: TGCGCCAGCAGCTTGGGGGGCTACCTTAGCTCCTACAATGAGCAGTTCTTC.

This clonotype was seen many times. The chain links TRBV15 to TRBJ2-1; D gene ambiguous. The germline gives CDR1 LNHNV, CDR2 YYDKDF (reference sequence). There are 16 residues in the CDR3. Trimming pared 1 base from V and 0 bases from J, leaving 10 bases between. CDR3 bases: TGTGCCACCAGCAGAGGTCCCATTGGCTCCTACAATGAGCAGTTCTTC. Its protein is CATSRGPIGSYNEQFF.

This clonotype was observed many times. In DNA form, the CDR3 reads TGTGCCAGCAGCCTCACGACAGAGCAGTACTTC. It specifies CASSLTTEQYF. The rearrangement joins TRBV11-2 to TRBJ2-7, with D unclear. The CDR3 extends over 11 amino acids. The V end lost 5 bases, the J end lost 7 bases, and 9 bases lay between the germline ends. Germline lookup yields CDR1 SGHAT and CDR2 FQNNGV.

This clonotype was detected ten times or more. CDR3: CASSYGDNYEQYF. In nucleotides, the CDR3 is TGTGCCAGCAGTTATGGGGACAACTACGAGCAGTACTTC. This chain uses TRBV6-2 or TRBV6-3 with TRBJ2-7, with D tentatively TRBD1 (6 bases). This CDR3 region has 13 residues. Deletions cut 3 bases from V and 3 bases from J, with 9 bases between. The germline gives CDR1 MNHEY, CDR2 SVGEGT.

This clonotype was detected a few times. The chain recombines TRBV30 with TRBJ1-5; maybe TRBD1 (5 bases). V was clipped by 3 bases and J by 0 bases, with 9 bases between them. This CDR3 is built from 14 residues. The germline gives CDR1 GTSNPN, CDR2 SVGIG (reference sequence). This CDR3 reads CAWSRRDSNQPQHF. The CDR3 DNA is TGTGCCTGGAGCCGCAGGGATAGCAATCAGCCCCAGCATTTT.